These T cell receptor beta chains were read from a single sample in a study of identical twins. MiXCR, applied by TCRdb to the 5' RACE reads, yields one record per CDR3 protein. In the table there are 350,000 to 600,000 distinct CDR3 sequences, around 14% of which are singletons. This same sample was also part of a study on yellow fever vaccine responses in identical twins.

Sequenced input: CD4+ T cells sorted from blood. The receptor set was obtained from a woman aged 18-35 years in good health. CDR3s include the opening cysteine and the closing phenylalanine or tryptophan. Each record gives: clone size, D gene, J gene, V gene, CDR3 protein, CDR3 DNA. The D gene is left open where the match is weak. Expanded clones get a size class; other rows say once, few or many, or leave the size out.

-	-	TRBJ2-7	TRBV28	CASSSRTDEQYF	TGTGCCAGCAGTTCAAGGACGGACGAGCAGTACTTC
few	-	TRBJ2-3	TRBV18	CASSPRSGWGTDTQYF	TGTGCCAGCTCACCACGGAGCGGGTGGGGCACAGATACGCAGTATTTT
-	TRBD2	TRBJ2-1	TRBV7-9	CASSLAGVSGTYNEQFF	TGTGCCAGCAGCTTAGCGGGGGTAAGCGGGACGTACAATGAGCAGTTCTTC
many	-	TRBJ2-2	TRBV5-1	CASSINAAFTGELFF	TGCGCCAGCAGCATCAATGCGGCGTTCACCGGGGAGCTGTTTTTT
few	-	TRBJ2-3	TRBV5-1	CASSPGPTLVDTQYF	TGCGCCAGCAGCCCGGGGCCCACCTTGGTAGATACGCAGTATTTT
many	-	TRBJ1-1	TRBV4-2	CASSQDTNAEAFF	TGTGCCAGCAGCCAAGATACGAACGCTGAAGCTTTCTTT
few	TRBD2	TRBJ2-7	TRBV2	CASQIEAGGPYEQYF	TGTGCCAGCCAAATTGAAGCGGGAGGGCCTTACGAGCAGTACTTC
once	-	TRBJ2-1	TRBV19	CASSIGRERPYNEQFF	TGTGCCAGTAGTATAGGACGGGAGCGGCCCTACAATGAGCAGTTCTTC
few	TRBD2	TRBJ2-3	TRBV6-2/TRBV6-3	CASSTRTSGKDTQYF	TGTGCCAGCAGTACTAGGACTAGCGGGAAAGATACGCAGTATTTT
many	-	TRBJ1-3	TRBV12-3/TRBV12-4	CASSRTTSGGSGNTIYF	TGTGCCAGCAGCCGAACGACAAGTGGGGGCTCTGGAAACACCATATATTTT
few	TRBD2	TRBJ2-7	TRBV11-2	CASRRGLAGDLSYEQYF	TGTGCCAGCCGGCGGGGACTAGCGGGGGATCTTTCCTACGAGCAGTACTTC
-	-	TRBJ2-3	TRBV4-3	CASSPPEAGSTPLMADTQYF	TGCGCCAGCAGCCCCCCTGAGGCGGGTAGTACCCCGCTCATGGCAGATACGCAGTATTTT
many	-	TRBJ1-6	TRBV25-1	CASSEPGQFLHF	TGTGCCAGCAGTGAACCTGGACAGTTCCTCCACTTT
-	-	TRBJ2-3	TRBV7-3	CASSLQGTADTQYF	TGTGCCAGCAGCTTACAGGGGACCGCAGATACGCAGTATTTT